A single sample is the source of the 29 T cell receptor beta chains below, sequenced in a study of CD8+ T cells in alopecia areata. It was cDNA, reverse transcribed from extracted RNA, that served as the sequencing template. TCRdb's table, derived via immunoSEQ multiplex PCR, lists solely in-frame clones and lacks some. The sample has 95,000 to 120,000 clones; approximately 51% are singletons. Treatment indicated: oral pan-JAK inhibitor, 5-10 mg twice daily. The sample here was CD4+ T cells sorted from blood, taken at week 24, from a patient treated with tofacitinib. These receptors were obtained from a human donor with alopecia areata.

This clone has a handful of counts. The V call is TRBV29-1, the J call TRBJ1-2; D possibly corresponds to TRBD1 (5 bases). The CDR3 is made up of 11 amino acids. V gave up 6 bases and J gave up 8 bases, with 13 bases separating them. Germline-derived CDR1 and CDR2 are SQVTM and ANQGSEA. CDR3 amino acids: CSVPGWGGYTF. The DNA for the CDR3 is TGCAGCGTCCCTGGGTGGGGCGGCTACACCTTC.

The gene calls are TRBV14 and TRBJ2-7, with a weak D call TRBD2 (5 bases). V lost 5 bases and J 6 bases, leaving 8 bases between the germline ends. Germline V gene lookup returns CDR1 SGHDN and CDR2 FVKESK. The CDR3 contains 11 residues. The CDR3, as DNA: TGTGCCAGCAGCAGAGGGATCGAGCAGTACTTC. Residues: CASSRGIEQYF.

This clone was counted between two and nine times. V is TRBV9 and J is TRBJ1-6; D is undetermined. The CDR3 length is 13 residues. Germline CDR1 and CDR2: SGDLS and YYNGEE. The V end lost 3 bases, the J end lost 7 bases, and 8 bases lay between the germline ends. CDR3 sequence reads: CASSAGWNSPLHF. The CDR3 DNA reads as TGTGCCAGCAGCGCGGGGTGGAATTCACCCCTCCACTTT.

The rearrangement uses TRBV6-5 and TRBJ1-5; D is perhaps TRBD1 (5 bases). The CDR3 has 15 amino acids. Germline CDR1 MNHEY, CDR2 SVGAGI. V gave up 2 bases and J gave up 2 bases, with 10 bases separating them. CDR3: CASSYGGSGNQPQHF. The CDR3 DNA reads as TGTGCCAGCAGTTACGGGGGATCGGGCAATCAGCCCCAGCATTTT.

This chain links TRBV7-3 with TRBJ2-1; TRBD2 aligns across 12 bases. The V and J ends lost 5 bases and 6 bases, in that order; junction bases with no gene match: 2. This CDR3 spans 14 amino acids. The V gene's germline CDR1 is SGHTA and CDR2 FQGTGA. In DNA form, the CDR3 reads TGTGCCAGCAGCCCTAGCGGGGGGGCCAATGAGCAGTTCTTC. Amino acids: CASSPSGGANEQFF.

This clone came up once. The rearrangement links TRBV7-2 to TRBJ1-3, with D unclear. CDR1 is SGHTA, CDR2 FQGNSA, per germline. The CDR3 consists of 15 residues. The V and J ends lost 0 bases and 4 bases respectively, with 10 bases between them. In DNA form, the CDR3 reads TGTGCCAGCAGCTTAGCGGCCCGGACGGGAAACACCATATATTTT. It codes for CASSLAARTGNTIYF.

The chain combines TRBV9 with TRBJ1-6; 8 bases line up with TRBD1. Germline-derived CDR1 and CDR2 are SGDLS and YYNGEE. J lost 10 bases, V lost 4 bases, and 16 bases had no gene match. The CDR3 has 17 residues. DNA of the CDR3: TGTGCCAGCAGCATGAACCACGGGACAGGAGTACAATCACCCCTCCACTTT. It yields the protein CASSMNHGTGVQSPLHF.

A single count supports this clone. The CDR3 coding sequence is TGTGCCATCAGTGAGGACGAGACCCAGTACTTC. This translates into CAISEDETQYF. This chain links TRBV10-3 with TRBJ2-5, with D hard to call. The CDR3 extends over 11 amino acids. Germline CDR1 ENHRY, CDR2 SYGVKD. The V end lost 2 bases, the J end lost 5 bases, and 3 bases lay between the germline ends.

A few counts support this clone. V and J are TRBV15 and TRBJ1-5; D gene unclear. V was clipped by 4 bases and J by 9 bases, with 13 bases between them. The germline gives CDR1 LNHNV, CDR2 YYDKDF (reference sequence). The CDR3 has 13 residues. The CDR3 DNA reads TGTGCCACCAGCAATTTGTATAGTCGGCCCCAGCATTTT. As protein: CATSNLYSRPQHF.

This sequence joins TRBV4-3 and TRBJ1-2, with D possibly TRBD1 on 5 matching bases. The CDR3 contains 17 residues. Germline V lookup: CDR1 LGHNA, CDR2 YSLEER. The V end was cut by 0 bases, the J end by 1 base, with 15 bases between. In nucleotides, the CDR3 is TGCGCCAGCAGCCAAGATTTCGGGACGGACCTTAACTATGGCTACACCTTC. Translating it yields CASSQDFGTDLNYGYTF.

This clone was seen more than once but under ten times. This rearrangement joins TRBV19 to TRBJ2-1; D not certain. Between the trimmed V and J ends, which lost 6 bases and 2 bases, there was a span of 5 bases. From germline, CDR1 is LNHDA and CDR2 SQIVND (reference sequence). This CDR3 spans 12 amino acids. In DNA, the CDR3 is TGTGCCAGTAGGGGCGCCTACAATGAGCAGTTCTTC. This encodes CASRGAYNEQFF.

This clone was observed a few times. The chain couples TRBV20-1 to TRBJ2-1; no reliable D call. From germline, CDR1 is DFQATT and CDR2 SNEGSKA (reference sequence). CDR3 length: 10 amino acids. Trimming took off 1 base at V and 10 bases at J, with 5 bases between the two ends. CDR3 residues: CSARAEEQFF. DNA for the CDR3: TGCAGTGCTAGAGCCGAGGAGCAGTTCTTC.

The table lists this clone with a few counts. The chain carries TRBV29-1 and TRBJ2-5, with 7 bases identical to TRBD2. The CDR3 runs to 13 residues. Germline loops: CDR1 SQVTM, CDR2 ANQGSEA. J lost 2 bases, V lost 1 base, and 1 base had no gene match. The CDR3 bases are TGCAGCGTTGAAGGGACTAGACAAGAGACCCAGTACTTC. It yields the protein CSVEGTRQETQYF.

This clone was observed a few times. The chain's CDR3 is CASAWTGNLNGYTF. CDR3 sequence (DNA): TGTGCTAGTGCCTGGACAGGGAACCTAAATGGCTACACCTTC. The chain links TRBV12-5 to TRBJ1-2; 8 bases are a match to TRBD1. This CDR3 has 14 amino acids. Losses at the gene ends were 7 bases for V and 6 bases for J; bases not matched to a gene: 10. Looked up from germline, CDR1 is LGHNT and CDR2 is FRNRAP.

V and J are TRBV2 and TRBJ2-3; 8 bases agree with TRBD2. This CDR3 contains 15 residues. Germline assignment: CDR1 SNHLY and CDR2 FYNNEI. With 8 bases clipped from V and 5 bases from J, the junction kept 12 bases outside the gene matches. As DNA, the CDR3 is TGTGCCAGCCCGCCGGGGCGGGGGGCAAAAGATACGCAGTATTTT. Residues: CASPPGRGAKDTQYF.

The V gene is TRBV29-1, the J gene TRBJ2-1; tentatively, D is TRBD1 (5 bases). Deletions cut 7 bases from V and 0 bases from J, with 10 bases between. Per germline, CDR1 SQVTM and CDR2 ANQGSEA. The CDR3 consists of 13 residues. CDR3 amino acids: CSAETDSYNEQFF. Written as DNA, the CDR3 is TGCAGCGCGGAGACAGACTCCTACAATGAGCAGTTCTTC.

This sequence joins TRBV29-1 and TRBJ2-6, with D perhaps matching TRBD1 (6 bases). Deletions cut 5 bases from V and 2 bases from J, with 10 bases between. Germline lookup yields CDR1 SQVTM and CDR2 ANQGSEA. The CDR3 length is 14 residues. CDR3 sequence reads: CSVKQGTGANVLTF. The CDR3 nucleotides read TGCAGCGTTAAACAGGGAACTGGGGCCAACGTCCTGACTTTC.

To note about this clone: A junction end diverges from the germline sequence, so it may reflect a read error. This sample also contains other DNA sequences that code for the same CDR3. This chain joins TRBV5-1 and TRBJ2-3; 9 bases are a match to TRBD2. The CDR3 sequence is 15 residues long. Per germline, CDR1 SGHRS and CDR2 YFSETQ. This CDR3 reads CASSEVAGDTDTQYF. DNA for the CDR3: TGCGCCAGCAGCGAGGTAGCGGGGGACACAGACACGCAGTATTTT.

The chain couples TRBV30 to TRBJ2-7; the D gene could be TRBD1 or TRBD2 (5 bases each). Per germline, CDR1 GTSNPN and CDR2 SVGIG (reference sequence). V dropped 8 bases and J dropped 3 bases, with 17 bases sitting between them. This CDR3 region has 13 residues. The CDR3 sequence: CAGASSIVYEQYF. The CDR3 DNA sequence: TGTGCCGGGGCTAGCAGTATAGTCTACGAGCAGTACTTC. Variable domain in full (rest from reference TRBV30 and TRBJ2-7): SQTIHQWPATLVQPVGSPLSLECTVEGTSNPNLYWYRQAAGRGLQLLFYSVGIGQISSEVPQNLSASRPQDRQFILSSKKLLLSDSGFYLCAGASSIVYEQYFGPGTRLTVT.

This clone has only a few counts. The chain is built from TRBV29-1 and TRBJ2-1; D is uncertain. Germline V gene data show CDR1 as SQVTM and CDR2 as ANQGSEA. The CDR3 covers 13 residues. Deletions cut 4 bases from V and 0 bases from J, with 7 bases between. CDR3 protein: CSVGAFSYNEQFF. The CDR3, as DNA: TGCAGCGTTGGTGCTTTCTCCTACAATGAGCAGTTCTTC.

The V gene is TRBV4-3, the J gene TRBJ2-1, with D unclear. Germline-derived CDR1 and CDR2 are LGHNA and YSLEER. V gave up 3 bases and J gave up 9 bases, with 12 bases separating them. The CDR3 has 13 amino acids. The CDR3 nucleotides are TGCGCCAGCAGCCAGGATTGGGCCGGTGAGCAGTTCTTC. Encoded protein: CASSQDWAGEQFF.

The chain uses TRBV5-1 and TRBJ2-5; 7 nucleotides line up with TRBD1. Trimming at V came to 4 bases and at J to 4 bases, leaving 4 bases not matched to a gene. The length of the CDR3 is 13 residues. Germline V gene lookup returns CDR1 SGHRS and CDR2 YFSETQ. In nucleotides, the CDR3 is TGCGCCAGCAGCCAAGACAGGGCAGAGACCCAGTACTTC. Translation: CASSQDRAETQYF.

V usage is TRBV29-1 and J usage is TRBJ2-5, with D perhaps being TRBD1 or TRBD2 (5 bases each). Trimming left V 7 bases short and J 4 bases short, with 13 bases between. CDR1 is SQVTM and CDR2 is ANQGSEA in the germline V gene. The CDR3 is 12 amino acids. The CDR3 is CSGGTLAETQYF. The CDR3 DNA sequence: TGCAGCGGGGGGACCCTCGCAGAGACCCAGTACTTC. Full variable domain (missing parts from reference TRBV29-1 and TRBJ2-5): SAVISQKPSRDICQRGTSLTIQCQVDSQVTMMFWYRQQPGQSLTLIATANQGSEATYESGFVIDKFPISRPNLTFSTLTVSNMSPEDSSIYLCSGGTLAETQYFGPGTRLLVL.

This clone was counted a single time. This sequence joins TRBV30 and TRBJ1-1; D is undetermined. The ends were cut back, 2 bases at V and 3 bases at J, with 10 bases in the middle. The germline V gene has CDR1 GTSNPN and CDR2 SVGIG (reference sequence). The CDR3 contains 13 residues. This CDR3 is CAWSPHGDTEAFF. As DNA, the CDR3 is TGTGCCTGGAGTCCCCACGGGGACACTGAAGCTTTCTTT.

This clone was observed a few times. For the CDR3, the DNA is TGTGCCAGCAGCGTAGACAGGGGAGGGGAGACCCAGTACTTC. Translation: CASSVDRGGETQYF. The genes are TRBV7-9 and TRBJ2-5; D might be TRBD1 (8 bases). Per the germline V gene, CDR1 is SEHNR and CDR2 is FQNEAQ (reference sequence). Between the trimmed V and J ends, which lost 5 bases and 5 bases, there was a span of 15 bases. The CDR3 extends over 14 amino acids.

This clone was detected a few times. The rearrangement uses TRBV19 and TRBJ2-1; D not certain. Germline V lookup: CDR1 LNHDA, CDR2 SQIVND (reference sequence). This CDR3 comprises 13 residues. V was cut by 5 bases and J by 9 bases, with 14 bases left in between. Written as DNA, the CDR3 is TGTGCCAGTAGTCCGGGTCCTACTCCTGAGCAGTTCTTC. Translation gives CASSPGPTPEQFF.

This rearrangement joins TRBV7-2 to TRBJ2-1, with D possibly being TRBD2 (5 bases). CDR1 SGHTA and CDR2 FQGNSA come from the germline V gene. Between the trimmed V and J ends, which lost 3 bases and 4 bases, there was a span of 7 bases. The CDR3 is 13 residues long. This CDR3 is CASSFGLYNEQFF. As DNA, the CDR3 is TGTGCCAGCAGCTTCGGACTTTACAATGAGCAGTTCTTC.

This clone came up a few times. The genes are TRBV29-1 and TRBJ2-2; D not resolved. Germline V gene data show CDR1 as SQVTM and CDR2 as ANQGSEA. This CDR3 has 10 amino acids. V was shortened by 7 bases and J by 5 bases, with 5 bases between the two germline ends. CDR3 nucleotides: TGCAGCGCTAAGACCGGGGAGCTGTTTTTT. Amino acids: CSAKTGELFF.

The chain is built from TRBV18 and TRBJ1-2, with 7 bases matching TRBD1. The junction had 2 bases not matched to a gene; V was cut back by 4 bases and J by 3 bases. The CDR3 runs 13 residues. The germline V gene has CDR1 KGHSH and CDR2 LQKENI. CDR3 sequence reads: CASSHDRDYGYTF. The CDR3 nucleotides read TGTGCCAGCTCACACGACAGGGACTATGGCTACACCTTC.